This T cell receptor (beta chain) was sequenced in a study of cytomegalovirus exposure and HLA in healthy donors (dated by TCRdb to about 2017). About the full investigation: In an earlier analysis of roughly 590 of the donors, approximately 300 Gb of sequence data and 120 million or so unique TCR beta sequences from approximately 180 million T cells were reported. An early release that covered about 600 HLA-typed donors contained approximately 300 gigabases of sequencing data and 80 million or so unique TCR sequences. Of the approximately 400 genotyped donors, approximately 81% were placed in the genetic ancestry cluster associated with self-reported Caucasian donors. The study aimed to test whether cataloging public T cell receptors could reveal signatures of past pathogen exposure. The study used immunosequencing to profile the T cell repertoires of approximately 650 subjects and linked those repertoires to cytomegalovirus serostatus. Along with the roughly 700-subject first cohort, a separate validation cohort of over a hundred different subjects was used. To predict cytomegalovirus infection status, the study combined high-throughput TCR immunosequencing, statistical association of individual TCRs with disease status, and machine learning. A later analysis re-analyzed previously published TCR beta repertoires from hundreds of donors and added high-resolution HLA genotyping to study TCR occurrence patterns. Rather than drawing on any new phenotypic data, the later analysis identified candidate immune exposures from TCR beta sequences and the way those sequences occurred across donors. In an earlier analysis of several hundred of the donors, high-throughput TCR beta sequencing was used to judge whether each TCR beta V gene segment behaved as functional or pseudogenic. Alongside the repertoire data, information on donor age, sex, ethnicity and CMV serostatus was compiled. Genome-wide SNP genotypes for about three fifths of the roughly 670 donors were used in a later genetic analysis, which treated that subset as a discovery cohort. All discovery cohort repertoires had been generated on a single sequencing platform. HLA typing included class I and class II loci at four-digit resolution. Typing coverage varied by locus: roughly 629-630 donors for A, B, C, DRB1 and DQB1; approximately 520 for DQA1; some 610 for DPA1; roughly 450 for DPB1. About five DR-DQ haplotypes were treated as single units for association and clustering because of strong linkage in the cohort. On average, roughly 240,000 unique TCR beta nucleotide sequences were sequenced per donor among some 430 genotyped donors of the cohort, with roughly 19% of those sequences being non-productive. Broad study findings and their caveats: Because HLA typing was missing for some donors at each locus, association tests included only the typed subset. Most TCR sequences were seen in very few donors, while some public TCRs were found in many individuals. A further reported finding was that TCR beta sequences accurately predicted the HLA-A and HLA-B alleles for most subjects in the first cohort. In a later genetic analysis, fewer N-insertions in productive TCRs were reported among donors in an Asian-associated ancestry cluster than the roughly 710-donor mean. The authors suggested that the approach could potentially be generalized to other disease states and immunological phenotypes. Strong co-occurrence of HLA alleles, especially DR and DQ, made assigning TCR associations to individual alleles difficult. Specific HLA alleles were associated with some 15,000 TCR beta sequences at a false discovery rate of 0.05 in a later analysis. Compared with equally common non-associated chains, HLA-associated TCR beta chains in a later analysis were more clonally expanded and had lower generation probabilities. A group of highly shared sequence variants was considered likely to be a technical artifact of the sequencing pipeline. In an earlier analysis of several hundred of the donors, most TCR beta V segments were observed in productive rearrangements about 87% or about 30% of the time, broadly matching IMGT annotations. Sequencing depth was assumed to be roughly uniform across donors in the presence/absence analyses, though that assumption may not hold. A later analysis found that most CMV-associated TCR beta chains appeared HLA-restricted, with HLA associations seemingly driven largely by CMV exposure. Immune exposure information for the cohort was limited to CMV serostatus. According to a later analysis, parvovirus B19, influenza, CMV and Epstein-Barr virus appeared linked to several top co-occurrence clusters. This cohort had only TCR beta chains sequenced, and the lack of alpha or paired-chain data limited which features could be detected. In vitro tests confirmed that a few of the cytomegalovirus-associated TCR beta chains recognize cytomegalovirus antigens. Because the 87-base-pair reads could not distinguish some IMGT-functional V segments, including TRBV6-2 and TRBV6-3, those segments were excluded. An association between a missense DCLRE1C variant and V-gene and J-gene trimming of TCR beta chains was found in a later genetic analysis and replicated in an independent cohort. In both the original and validation cohorts, the classifier was reported to diagnose cytomegalovirus status with high specificity and sensitivity. Linkage disequilibrium might explain the correlated functional status among segregating V segments, but an unknown experimental factor could not be excluded. In the study, 150 to 200 TCR beta chains were listed as associated with cytomegalovirus. Because counts were too low, seventeen rarely observed V segments, including chromosome 9 orphons, were excluded from the earlier analysis of some 590 of the donors. In a later analysis, the rate of TCR association differed among HLA loci, with DRB1 alleles having the most associated TCRs and HLA-C alleles having the fewest.

The protocol used for the library was the immunoSEQ multiplex PCR assay. The multiplex PCR relied on a mix of 60 forward primers for TCR Vbeta segments and 13 reverse primers for TCR Jbeta segments. The CDR3 region of rearranged TCR beta genes was amplified from genomic DNA with a multiplex PCR assay. The Illumina HiSeq System was used to sequence the amplified TCR beta libraries as 87-base-pair reads. As for the original processing: A later analysis counted tens of millions of unique TCR beta chains across the 690 or so repertoires, and roughly 9.9 million of these chains were shared by at least two donors. Raw reads were error-corrected and collapsed into unique sequences with a nearest-neighbor algorithm that merged closely related sequences to remove PCR and sequencing errors. Alignment of CDR3 sequences to IMGT reference sequences was used to assign V, D and J gene segments. Each retained sequence needed at least a six-nucleotide match to both a V gene segment and a J gene segment. A rearrangement was called productive if the CDR3 had no stop codons and remained in frame with V and J, and every other rearrangement was called non-productive. Following IMGT convention, CDR3 was defined as the stretch from the second conserved V-encoded cysteine to the conserved J-encoded phenylalanine. The earlier analysis of some 550 of the donors excluded any sequence lacking an unambiguous match to a single V gene segment. An earlier analysis of 587 of the donors called V segments functional above 56.7% productive rearrangements and segregating when the between-donor standard deviation exceeded 5%. A statistical classification framework was developed to diagnose cytomegalovirus status using the catalog of TCR beta chain sequences. V and J gene assignment, in a later analysis, came from comparing TCR nucleotide sequences with IMGT/GENE-DB human TR gene sequences. Using the TCRdist pipeline, a later analysis assigned CDR3 sequences along with most-parsimonious VDJ recombination scenarios. In a later analysis, each TCR beta chain was defined by its CDR3 amino acid sequence together with its V-gene family, and reads without a unique V-gene family were excluded. A later analysis removed roughly 590 highly shared, low-generation-probability nucleotide sequences to deal with suspected cross-contamination and a sequencing artifact. In a later analysis, a clonal expansion index was calculated for each public chain from normalized within-repertoire ranks of inferred template counts. In a later analysis, generation probabilities were computed using a VDJ recombination model fitted to out-of-frame rearrangements, and the results were checked against IGoR. A later analysis scored TCR-TCR, TCR-HLA and TCR-CMV co-occurrence with hypergeometric tests, applying a repertoire-size bias correction to TCR pairs. In a later analysis, false discovery rates were estimated by permuting HLA or CMV assignments 20 times. A later analysis grouped co-occurring TCRs with DBSCAN, adding TCRdist sequence similarity when clustering within HLA-allele-positive subsets. Co-occurrence clustering excluded repertoires with fewer than 30,000 or more than 120,000 public chains, plus five with anomalous nucleotide sharing. TCRdb took this table from immuneACCESS and kept in-frame rearrangements with V and J called. Such tables lack part of the clones; where checked against another copy, unresolved V genes explain under half of the gap, and the rest is unexplained. V, J and clone size were drawn from that table, and D and trimming were deduced from the DNA. The sample profile shows approximately 31,000 clones; more than 75% of them were found once. The ten biggest clones cover about 2.5% of the sample.

From the cysteine through the phenylalanine, the CDR3 covers 16 amino acids. This entry keeps only the CDR3 DNA: 48 bases, framed from base 1. From a lookup of the germline V gene (reference sequence), CDR1 and CDR2 are LNHDA and SQIVND. Trimming accounts for 2 bases at V and 1 base at J, while the number of junction bases matched to no gene is 6. The cohort was made up of roughly 670 healthy bone marrow donors. All cohort members were sampled while nominally healthy, although unrecorded immune exposures were likely present. The donor tested CMV seronegative, placing the donor among the 352 seronegative members of the cohort. Each donor provided a peripheral blood sample, and peripheral blood mononuclear cells were used for TCR beta sequencing. Genomic DNA was extracted from the blood cell samples with the Qiagen DNeasy Blood Extraction Kit. On this clone itself: Its antigen remains unidentified. No base quality information exists; no much larger clone differs at one position.

The sequenced material came from PBMCs. Recombination joined TRBV19 with TRBJ2-7, with 9 middle bases fitting TRBD2. The receptor was derived from a boy aged 5-17 years in good health and CMV-seronegative. CDR3 loop: CASSIYGSGGSYEQYF. At the DNA level, the sequence is TGTGCCAGTAGTATATACGGTAGCGGGGGATCCTACGAGCAGTACTTC. The full variable domain, with segments outside the CDR3 supplied by the reference TRBV19 and TRBJ2-7 proteins, appears as DGGITQSPKYLFRKEGQNVTLSCEQNLNHDAMYWYRQDPGQGLRLIYYSQIVNDFQKGDIAEGYSVSREKKESFPLTVTSAQKNPTAFYLCASSIYGSGGSYEQYFGPGTRLTVT.